This is a list of T cell receptor beta chains from one sample in a study of blood T cell repertoires in COVID-19. The table came from immunoSEQ multiplex PCR; TCRdb's copy has only in-frame clones and leaves some out. The sample carries under 200,000 clones, 88% recorded once. The sample consisted of peripheral blood. These receptors originate from a young man with active or convalescent COVID-19. Each CDR3 is given with its conserved first and last residue. The D gene is left open where the match is weak. Not every row has a clone size; where given, it reads once, few, many or a size class.

cdr3_nt | cdr3_aa | v_call | d_call | j_call | clone_size
TGTGCCAGCAGCTCGACAGTGAACACCGGGGAGCTGTTTTTT | CASSSTVNTGELFF | TRBV7-6 | NA | TRBJ2-2 | NA
NA | CASSQASVRGYGYTF | TRBV4-1 | NA | TRBJ1-2 | NA
TGTGCTAGTGGAAAGGGACAGACTGTGAGTAATCAGCCCCAGCATTTT | CASGKGQTVSNQPQHF | TRBV12-5 | TRBD1 | TRBJ1-5 | once
TGTGCCAGCAGCTTAAGGCTAGCGGGTCCCTACGAGCAGTACTTC | CASSLRLAGPYEQYF | TRBV7-2 | TRBD2 | TRBJ2-7 | NA
TGTGCCTGGAGTCTCGCTCTGGGGACAGTATTTGGCTACACCTTC | CAWSLALGTVFGYTF | TRBV30 | TRBD1 | TRBJ1-2 | NA
TGTGCCAGCAGCTTAGATCTGAGTAGAGGCGGTCAAGAGACCCAGTACTTC | CASSLDLSRGGQETQYF | TRBV7-2 | NA | TRBJ2-5 | NA
TGTGCCAGCAGTCTTAGGGGCGCAGAAGGTGAAAAACTGTTTTTT | CASSLRGAEGEKLFF | TRBV7-9 | NA | TRBJ1-4 | NA
TGTGCCAGCAGCCCTTCGGTCGGTGTGAACACCATATATTTT | CASSPSVGVNTIYF | TRBV7-9 | NA | TRBJ1-3 | NA
TGTGCCAGCAGCCGGGACAGTAACTATGGCTACACCTTC | CASSRDSNYGYTF | TRBV7-2 | TRBD1 | TRBJ1-2 | NA
TGTGCCAGCAGCCCCCGTTTGCGGGGGGTGGACAATGAGCAGTTCTTC | CASSPRLRGVDNEQFF | TRBV13 | TRBD2 | TRBJ2-1 | once
TGTGCCAGCAGCGTCAGGGGGCTTCCGAACACTGAAGCTTTCTTT | CASSVRGLPNTEAFF | TRBV7-8 | TRBD1 | TRBJ1-1 | once
TGTGCCAGCAAAGACGGCGGGAGTTATTCAGATACGCAGTATTTT | CASKDGGSYSDTQYF | TRBV2 | TRBD2 | TRBJ2-3 | NA
TGTGCCAGCAGCCTCACAGGGGGCCACGAGCAGTACTTC | CASSLTGGHEQYF | TRBV7-9 | TRBD1 | TRBJ2-7 | NA
TGTGCCAGCAGCCAAGCGGGGGTTGGCTACACCTTC | CASSQAGVGYTF | TRBV3-1/TRBV3-2 | NA | TRBJ1-2 | NA
TGCAGCGTTGAAATGGACTGGATTAGCACAGATACGCAGTATTTT | CSVEMDWISTDTQYF | TRBV29-1 | NA | TRBJ2-3 | NA
TGTGCCAGCAGCCAACCATCGGGGAGAGGGCTCTCGACCGGGGAGCTGTTTTTT | CASSQPSGRGLSTGELFF | TRBV4-2 | NA | TRBJ2-2 | NA
TGTGCCAGCAGTTTAGCTTACAATCAGCCCCAGCATTTT | CASSLAYNQPQHF | TRBV12-3/TRBV12-4 | NA | TRBJ1-5 | few
TGTGCCAGCAGCCCCGGACAGGGTCTGGAGACCCAGTACTTC | CASSPGQGLETQYF | TRBV2 | TRBD1 | TRBJ2-5 | once
TGTGCCAGCAGTGAAATTTTAATACGGTTAGACTTC | CASSEILIRLDF | TRBV2 | NA | TRBJ2-7 | NA
TGTGCCAGCAAAGGGACAGGATATGGCTACACCTTC | CASKGTGYGYTF | TRBV7-9 | TRBD1 | TRBJ1-2 | NA
TGTGCCAGCAGAGGGACAGGGTCGGGCTCACCCCTCCACTTT | CASRGTGSGSPLHF | TRBV6-5 | TRBD1 | TRBJ1-6 | NA
TGTGCCAGCAGTCGGGACAGGTCTTTGGGGGAGCTGTTTTTT | CASSRDRSLGELFF | TRBV27 | TRBD1 | TRBJ2-2 | NA
TGTGCCAGCAGCCCTAAAAGGGACAGCGGTTACACCTTC | CASSPKRDSGYTF | TRBV7-2 | TRBD1 | TRBJ1-2 | NA
TGTGCCAGCAGCTACTGGACAGGGACCTATGGCTACACCTTC | CASSYWTGTYGYTF | TRBV5-6 | TRBD1 | TRBJ1-2 | once
TGCGCCAGCAGCTTGGAACGAGGAGATGGCACAGATACGCAGTATTTT | CASSLERGDGTDTQYF | TRBV5-1 | NA | TRBJ2-3 | once
TGTGCCAGCAGTGAACGTACGGGTCGGGATTCACCCCTCCACTTT | CASSERTGRDSPLHF | TRBV6-1 | NA | TRBJ1-6 | NA
TGTGCCAGTAGTGCGGGCTACAATGAGCAGTTCTTC | CASSAGYNEQFF | TRBV19 | NA | TRBJ2-1 | once